This TCR beta chain was obtained from a study of blood T cell repertoires in COVID-19 (TCRdb year 2020). Some background on the complete study: The collaborator samples originated in the United States, Italy and Spain and spanned the acute and convalescent phases of COVID-19. The prospective study material was composed of cDNA or gDNA derived from T cells, B-cell-depleted T cells, or PBMCs. Deeply sampled blood TCRbeta repertoires from subjects exposed to, actively infected with, or recovered from COVID-19 were included in the dataset. The repertoires were released in a freely available public database intended as a resource for research on the immune response to SARS-CoV-2. The samples were drawn from the first 160 participants of the ongoing ImmuneRACE study and from some 1,300 subjects provided by 6 global collaborators. The sample metadata nearly always contained a de-identified subject ID, COVID-19 status, age in years and sex. Where HLA class I and class II types were available, the types were taken from metadata supplied by the sample provider, not from assay-based typing.

Beyond this particular receptor, the publication reports: The amount of clinical and demographic metadata varied by source and participant and was provided uncurated.

Whole blood was collected in K2EDTA tubes by collaborating institutions according to the institutions' own protocols. Collaborator samples were shipped for TCRbeta analysis as frozen whole blood, isolated PBMCs, or DNA extracted from either sample type. CDR1 and CDR2 are read off the germline V gene as MDHEN and SYDVKM. The germline V end is reduced by 6 bases and the J end by 6 bases; junction bases left unmatched: 11. The CDR3 contains 14 residues, cysteine and phenylalanine counted. Left in the record is the CDR3 DNA by itself, 42 bases read in frame from the first base. The immunoSEQ Assay, a bias-controlled multiplex PCR, was used to amplify TCRbeta CDR3 regions from genomic DNA. The original methods were these. Nucleated cell counts per sample were estimated from amplification of reference gene primers within the assay. To quantify the absolute abundance of each unique TCRbeta CDR3 rearrangement, sequence reads were collapsed and filtered. Productive Simpson clonality was computed per sample as the square root of Simpson's diversity index over productive rearrangements. Drawn from immuneACCESS, this table holds only the in-frame rearrangements with V and J called that TCRdb kept. Clones are partly lost; checked studies trace under half to an unresolved V gene and leave the rest unexplained. V and J calls and clone size come straight from that table; D and trimming were deduced from the DNA. This sample comprises 130,000 to 150,000 clones, about three quarters of them detected only once. The ten largest clones represent roughly 2% of the sample.

Notes on this clone: The target of this receptor is not known. Within one base of it there is no much larger clone, and no base qualities were kept.

The rearrangement joined TRBV28 to TRBJ2-7; TRBD2 lines up with 7 middle nucleotides. Sequencing used peripheral blood. The receptor comes from a woman in her sixties with acute or convalescent COVID-19. Here the CDR3 is given as CASSPWGRAIEQYF. The sequenced DNA: TGTGCCAGCAGCCCGTGGGGGAGGGCCATCGAGCAGTACTTC.